The 8 T cell receptor beta chains listed next were all sequenced from one sample in a study of shared clonotypes between healthy human individuals. Assay used: immunoSEQ multiplex PCR; TCRdb lists only in-frame clones, some missing. The sample lists 950,000 to 1,300,000 clones; roughly 80% were seen once. The material sequenced was memory CD4+ T cells sorted from blood. Indicated subset: CD45RA-negative fraction. The origin of the receptors is a man in his late teens or twenties in good health.

In regard to this clone: Other DNA sequences in this specimen translate into the identical CDR3. This chain joins TRBV7-2 and TRBJ2-2; D is undetermined. The CDR3 is made up of 14 amino acids. Germline V CDR1 and CDR2: SGHTA, FQGNSA. V was pared by 1 base and J by 2 bases, with 5 bases between. The chain's CDR3 is CASSLGSNTGELFF. The CDR3 DNA reads as TGTGCCAGCAGCTTAGGGTCTAACACCGGGGAGCTGTTTTTT.

The chain is built from TRBV28 and TRBJ1-5; D is possibly TRBD1 (5 bases). This CDR3 contains 14 residues. Trimming took 2 bases from V and 1 from J, leaving 6 bases between them. Looked up from germline, CDR1 is MDHEN and CDR2 is SYDVKM. The CDR3 DNA is TGTGCCAGCAGTTTAAGGGACAGCAATCAGCCCCAGCATTTT. This translates into CASSLRDSNQPQHF.

The genes are TRBV30 and TRBJ2-5, with D perhaps TRBD2 (5 bases). The CDR3 loop spans 15 amino acids. Germline V lookup: CDR1 GTSNPN, CDR2 SVGIG (reference sequence). The V gene lost 0 bases and the J gene lost 5 bases, with 16 bases spanning the gap. CDR3 amino acids: CAWSVRVEVRETQYF. CDR3 in DNA: TGTGCCTGGAGTGTACGGGTGGAGGTCCGGGAGACCCAGTACTTC.

This chain uses TRBV27 with TRBJ1-1, with 10 bases lining up with TRBD1. The CDR3 totals 13 residues. V lost 0 bases, J lost 9 bases, and 1 base stayed unmatched. Looked up from germline, CDR1 is MNHEY and CDR2 is SMNVEV (reference sequence). The CDR3 DNA is TGTGCCAGCAGTTTATCGGGACAGGGGAAAGCTTTCTTT. This sequence encodes CASSLSGQGKAFF.

J is TRBJ1-5 and V is TRBV5-5, with D perhaps TRBD1 (5 bases). This CDR3 comprises 14 residues. Trimming removed 6 bases at V and 1 base at J, with 11 bases between. Germline V CDR1 and CDR2: SGHKS, YYEKEE (reference sequence). The DNA of the CDR3 is TGTGCCAGCACCGACAGTCTAAGCAATCAGCCCCAGCATTTT. Its protein product is CASTDSLSNQPQHF.

This sequence joins TRBV7-2 and TRBJ2-5, with D possibly being TRBD1 or TRBD2 (7 bases each). Trimming cost V 3 bases and J 3 bases, with 14 bases left between them. The CDR3 loop spans 15 amino acids. The germline V gene has CDR1 SGHTA and CDR2 FQGNSA. CDR3 protein: CASSFPQGGKETQYF. The CDR3 nucleotides read TGTGCCAGCAGCTTTCCCCAGGGGGGGAAAGAGACCCAGTACTTC.

The chain couples TRBV30 to TRBJ2-2; D gene unclear. This CDR3 region has 15 residues. Trimming shortened V by 0 bases and J by 2 bases, and 10 bases separated the two germline ends. Per the germline V gene, CDR1 is GTSNPN and CDR2 is SVGIG (reference sequence). DNA for the CDR3: TGTGCCTGGAGTGTATCGACCCTTAACACCGGGGAGCTGTTTTTT. It is translated as CAWSVSTLNTGELFF.

In regard to this clone: Different DNA sequences within this sample yield the same CDR3. The J gene is TRBJ2-5, the V gene TRBV18; 10 bases map to TRBD2. This CDR3 comprises 14 residues. Germline assignment: CDR1 KGHSH and CDR2 LQKENI. After removal of 3 bases from V and 2 bases from J, the junction contained 0 bases not matched to a gene. DNA of the CDR3: TGTGCCAGCTCACCGACTAGCGGGCAAGAGACCCAGTACTTC. Translated: CASSPTSGQETQYF.